This note documents a single T cell receptor beta chain sequence. The target antigen is unknown. The data belong to a study of cytomegalovirus exposure and HLA in healthy donors. Study-wide points: Most TCR sequences were rare, but some public TCRs occurred in many donors.

The germline V gene encodes CDR1 KGHSH and CDR2 LQKENI. The CDR3 spans 14 residues. V lost 3 bases, J lost 2 bases, and 10 bases lay in between. Here immunoSEQ multiplex PCR was the method, and the copy in TCRdb shows in-frame clones only, minus some. There are hundreds of thousands of clones in the sample; roughly 90% occur only once, and 0.83% lies in the top ten. This clonotype originated in a woman aged 18-35 years in good health and CMV-seronegative. The V call is TRBV18, the J call TRBJ2-5, with unresolved D. Sequenced sample: PBMCs. CDR3 nucleotides: TGTGCCAGCTCACCCAGGCCTGGGCAAGAGACCCAGTACTTC. Translated, it gives CASSPRPGQETQYF.